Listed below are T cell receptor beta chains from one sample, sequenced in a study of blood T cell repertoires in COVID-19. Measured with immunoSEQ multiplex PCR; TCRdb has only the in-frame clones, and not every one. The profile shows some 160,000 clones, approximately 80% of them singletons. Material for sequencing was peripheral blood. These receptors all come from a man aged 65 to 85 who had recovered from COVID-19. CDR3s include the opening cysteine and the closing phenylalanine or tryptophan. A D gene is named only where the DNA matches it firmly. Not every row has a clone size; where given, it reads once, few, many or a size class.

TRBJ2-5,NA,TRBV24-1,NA,CATSDREVSETQYF,TGTGCCACCAGTGATCGGGAAGTCAGCGAGACCCAGTACTTC
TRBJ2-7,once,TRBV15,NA,CATGQGHSYEQYF,TGTGCCACCGGGCAGGGCCACTCCTACGAGCAGTACTTC
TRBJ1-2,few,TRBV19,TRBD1,CASSGTGVEVGYTF,TGTGCCAGTAGCGGGACAGGGGTGGAGGTTGGCTACACCTTC
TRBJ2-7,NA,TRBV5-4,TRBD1,CASRPGGDSYEQYF,TGTGCCAGCAGACCAGGGGGCGACTCCTACGAGCAGTACTTC
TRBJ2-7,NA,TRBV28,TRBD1,CASRKQGIYEQYF,TGTGCCAGCAGGAAACAGGGGATCTACGAGCAGTACTTC
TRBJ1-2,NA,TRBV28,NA,CASSWGGKNYGYTF,TGTGCCAGCAGCTGGGGGGGGAAGAACTATGGCTACACCTTC
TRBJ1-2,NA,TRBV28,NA,CASSPSGTPSANYGYTF,TGTGCCAGCAGTCCCTCCGGGACACCCTCAGCTAACTATGGCTACACCTTC
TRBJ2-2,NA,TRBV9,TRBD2,CASSVEPPFDWREGDTGELFF,TGTGCCAGCAGCGTAGAACCCCCCTTTGATTGGCGGGAGGGCGACACCGGGGAGCTGTTTTTT
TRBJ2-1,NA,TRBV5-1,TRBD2,CASSLGGSSYNEQFF,TGCGCCAGCAGCTTAGGCGGGAGTTCCTACAATGAGCAGTTCTTC
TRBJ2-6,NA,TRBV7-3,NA,CASSLEGPGANVLTF,TGTGCCAGCAGCCTCGAGGGTCCGGGGGCCAACGTCCTGACTTTC
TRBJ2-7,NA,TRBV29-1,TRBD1,CSVGAGGGEWEQYF,TGCAGCGTTGGAGCAGGGGGCGGGGAATGGGAGCAGTACTTC
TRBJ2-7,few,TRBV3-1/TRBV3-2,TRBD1,CASSRTSGGYYEQYF,TGTGCCAGCAGCCGAACTTCAGGGGGCTATTACGAGCAGTACTTC
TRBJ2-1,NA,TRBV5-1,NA,CASSPPETYNEQFF,TGCGCCAGCAGCCCGCCCGAGACCTACAATGAGCAGTTCTTC
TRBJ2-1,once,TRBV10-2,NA,CASSEFTGNEQFF,TGCGCCAGCAGTGAGTTCACAGGAAATGAGCAGTTCTTC
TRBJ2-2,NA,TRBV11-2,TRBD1,CASEGDRVFF,TGTGCCAGCGAAGGTGACAGGGTGTTTTTT
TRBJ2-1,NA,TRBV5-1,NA,CASSLGVSAGSYNEQFF,TGCGCCAGCAGCTTGGGGGTCTCAGCGGGCTCCTACAATGAGCAGTTCTTC
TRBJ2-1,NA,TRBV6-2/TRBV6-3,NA,CASSYASSGYNEQFF,TGTGCCAGCAGTTACGCCTCCTCAGGCTACAATGAGCAGTTCTTC
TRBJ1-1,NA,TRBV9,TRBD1,CASSPRGADTEAFF,TGTGCCAGCAGCCCCAGGGGGGCGGACACTGAAGCTTTCTTT
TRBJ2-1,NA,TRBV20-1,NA,CSARAYNEQFF,TGCAGTGCTAGGGCATACAATGAGCAGTTCTTC
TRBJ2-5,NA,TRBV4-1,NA,CASSQDQETQYF,TGCGCCAGCAGCCAAGATCAGGAGACCCAGTACTTC
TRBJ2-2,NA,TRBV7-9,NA,CASSQSGAANTGELFF,TGTGCCAGCAGCCAAAGTGGGGCGGCGAACACCGGGGAGCTGTTTTTT
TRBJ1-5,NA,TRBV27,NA,CASSLLGLGNQPQHF,TGTGCCAGCAGTTTACTGGGGCTCGGCAATCAGCCCCAGCATTTT
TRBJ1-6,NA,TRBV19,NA,CASTHRQGQSPLHF,TGTGCCAGTACCCATCGGCAGGGGCAGTCACCCCTCCACTTT
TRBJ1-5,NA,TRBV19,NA,CASSIRGGREGQPQHF,TGTGCCAGTAGTATCCGCGGCGGCAGGGAGGGCCAGCCCCAGCATTTT